Listed here is a single T cell receptor (beta chain). This receptor's antigen is unknown. No quality values exist for individual bases; no much larger clone is one base distant. The record originates from a study of CD8 T cells in seronegative destructive rheumatoid arthritis (TCRdb year 2020). Regarding the study in general: Most of the eight CND-RA patients were receiving biological drugs at sampling. The study compared peripheral CD8+ TCRbeta repertoires from patients with CCP-negative destructive rheumatoid arthritis (CND-RA) against repertoires from newly diagnosed seropositive RA, seronegative RA and healthy controls. The seropositive RA, seronegative RA and healthy control comparison cohorts were taken from a previously published TCRbeta dataset and were not newly sequenced.

The CDR3 numbers 12 residues from cysteine through phenylalanine. The sequence is cut down to CDR3 DNA, 36 bases in frame from base 1. Between the V and J ends, shortened by 6 bases and 8 bases respectively, the junction contains 13 bases. For CDR1 and CDR2, the germline V gene lists MNHEY and SVGAGI. Paper-wide results and their limitations: After adjusting for age, CND-RA patients appeared to have less diverse, more clonal CD8+ TCRbeta repertoires than other RA subtypes. A distinct set of enriched public clonotypes appeared to be present in CND-RA patients, and the authors interpreted this finding as support for a separate disease subset. Compared with controls and other RA subtypes, CND-RA repertoires contained more CMV-reactive and fewer influenza A-reactive CD8+ TCRbeta sequences. The small size of the CND-RA cohort was noted as a limitation of the study. Because no diagnostic samples were available, the TCR repertoire differences may partly reflect poor disease control over the years rather than being present at onset. No public clonotype enrichment survived Benjamini-Hochberg correction across the roughly 120,000 clonotypes tested.

The CND-RA patients tested negative on the clinical CCP2 antibody test, and joint destruction in these patients kept progressing despite active therapy. Every CND-RA patient showed typical joint destruction in the wrists and ankles and had failed conventional anti-rheumatic therapy. CND-RA patients were sampled not at diagnosis but after long disease histories, which in several cases spanned decades. Roughly 50 millilitres of EDTA-anticoagulated peripheral blood were drawn from each patient. Ficoll-Paque PLUS density gradient separation was used to isolate peripheral blood mononuclear cells. AutoMACS magnetic bead positive selection was used to isolate CD8+ cells from fresh or cryopreserved PBMCs, and flow cytometry was used to check purity. Genomic DNA was extracted with Nucleospin Tissue or Tissue XS kits and quantified on a Qubit 2.0 fluorometer. Genomic DNA from CD8+ cells was used for TCRbeta sequencing according to the manufacturer's instructions. TCRbeta sequencing used the immunoSEQ assay and was run at a genomics technology centre in Finland. The study's own analysis went as follows. The clonotype tables produced by the immunoSEQ preprocessing pipeline were converted into VDJtools format, and any non-productive clonotypes were filtered out. Any sample with fewer than 10,000 reads was excluded, the remaining samples were subsampled to 10,000 reads, and most of the eight CND-RA samples made it through. Using the VDJtools CalcDiversityStats function on data subsampled to 10,000 reads, the Shannon-Wiener, Simpson and clonality indices were calculated. To infer antigen specificity, non-singleton TCRbeta clonotypes were hard-matched against VDJdb, with no mismatches permitted. CDR3 sequences differing by one amino acid (Hamming distance 1) were grouped into clusters with potentially shared antigen targets. After groups were resampled to six samples, public clonotypes were tested for group enrichment with one-sided Fisher's exact tests, and this procedure was repeated ten times. TCRdb stores this immuneACCESS table with in-frame sequences only. Part of the clones is absent; in the studies checked, under half of the shortfall reflects unresolved V genes, and no reason is known for the rest. V, J and clone size reflect that table, while D and trimming were determined from the DNA. The sample table lists 10,000 to 15,000 clones, roughly four fifths of them with a count of one. The ten largest make up under 35% of the sample.

The chain employs TRBV6-5 and TRBJ1-2; D gene: possibly TRBD1, on 5 matching bases. Sequencing was carried out using CD8+ T cells from blood. The sequence was obtained from a woman aged 30-55 years with seronegative destructive rheumatoid arthritis. The CDR3 protein: CASSPGGEGYTF. The DNA is TGTGCCAGCAGCCCGGGGGGGGAAGGCTACACCTTC.